This TCR beta chain was identified in a study of T cells in Graves' hyperthyroidism and ophthalmopathy. Trimming left V 6 bases short and J 3 bases short, with 15 bases between. The germline V gene encodes CDR1 DFQATT and CDR2 SNEGSKA (reference sequence). This CDR3 contains 14 residues. It was RNA transcripts that yielded the amplified TCR beta CDR3 regions. The TCR CDR3 first-round RT-PCR relied on the HTBI primer set. TCRdb processed the multiplex PCR reads anew with MiXCR; each CDR3 protein has one entry. This table has some 490,000 distinct CDR3 sequences, 22% appearing once. This TCR came from a woman in her seventies with Graves' ophthalmopathy. Sequencing input: blood. This chain links TRBV20-1 with TRBJ1-5; unclear D gene. CDR3 in amino acids: CSASAQQINQPQHF. In nucleotides, the CDR3 is TGCAGTGCCTCCGCCCAACAGATCAATCAGCCCCAGCATTTT.